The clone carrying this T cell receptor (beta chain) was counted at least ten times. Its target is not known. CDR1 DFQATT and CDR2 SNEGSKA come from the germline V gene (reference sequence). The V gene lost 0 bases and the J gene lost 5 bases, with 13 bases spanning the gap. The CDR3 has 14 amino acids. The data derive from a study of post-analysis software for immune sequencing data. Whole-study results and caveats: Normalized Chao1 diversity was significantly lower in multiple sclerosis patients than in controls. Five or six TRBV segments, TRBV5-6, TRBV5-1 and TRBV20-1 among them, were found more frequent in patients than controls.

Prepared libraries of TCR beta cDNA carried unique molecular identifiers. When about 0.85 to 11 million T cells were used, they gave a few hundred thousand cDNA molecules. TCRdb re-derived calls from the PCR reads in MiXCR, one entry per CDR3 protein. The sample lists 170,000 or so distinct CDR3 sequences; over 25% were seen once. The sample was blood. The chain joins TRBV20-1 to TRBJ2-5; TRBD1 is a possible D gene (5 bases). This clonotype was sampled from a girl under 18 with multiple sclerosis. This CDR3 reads CSAREPGSRETQYF. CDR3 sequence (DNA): TGCAGTGCTAGAGAACCAGGGTCTAGGGAGACCCAGTACTTC.